Listed below are T cell receptor beta chains from one sample, sequenced in a study of vaccination and CD4 T cells after COVID-19. The antigens these receptors bind are not known. Via MiXCR, TCRdb re-called the PCR reads, giving one row per CDR3 protein. Of approximately 20,000 distinct CDR3 sequences in the sample, about 52% were seen once. The sequencing input was CD4+ T cells from blood, cultured in vitro. The receptors were sampled from a human donor who had recovered from COVID-19. CDR3s include the opening cysteine and the closing phenylalanine or tryptophan. A D gene is named only where the DNA matches it firmly. Clone sizes are given selectively: once, few, many, or a class where the clone is expanded.

j_call d_call clone_size cdr3_length v_call cdr3_nt cdr3_aa
TRBJ1-1 NA NA 15 TRBV7-9 TGTGCCAGCAGCCTCCTGGATAGGCCGAACACTGAAGCTTTCTTT CASSLLDRPNTEAFF
TRBJ2-3 TRBD1 NA 16 TRBV7-2 TGTGCCAGCAGCTTAACGAGGGGGCGGTTCACAGATACGCAGTATTTT CASSLTRGRFTDTQYF
TRBJ2-1 TRBD1 NA 17 TRBV28 TGTGCCAGCAGTTCCTCAGCCGGGACAGGGTACTACAATGAGCAGTTCTTC CASSSSAGTGYYNEQFF
TRBJ1-2 NA few 14 TRBV27 TGTGCCAGCAGTTTTTATCCTCTTCGGGAAGGCTACACCTTC CASSFYPLREGYTF
TRBJ1-1 NA NA 13 TRBV20-1 TGCAGTGCTAGAGTTCCGGGGGGCACTGAAGCTTTCTTT CSARVPGGTEAFF
TRBJ1-1 TRBD1 few 14 TRBV27 TGTGCCAGCAGCCGACAGGGGGCTTGGACTGAAGCTTTCTTT CASSRQGAWTEAFF
TRBJ1-1 TRBD1 NA 12 TRBV30 TGTGCCTGGAGTAGGACAGGGGGCCAGGCTTTCTTT CAWSRTGGQAFF
TRBJ1-1 NA NA 14 TRBV19 TGTGCCAGTAGGACGACATCTCTGAACACTGAAGCTTTCTTT CASRTTSLNTEAFF
TRBJ1-3 NA few 13 TRBV20-1 TGCAGTGCCACAGGGATTGGGGGAAACACCATATATTTT CSATGIGGNTIYF
TRBJ2-7 TRBD1 NA 13 TRBV2 TGTGCCAGCAGTGTCACAGGGGGCCCCGAGCAGTACTTC CASSVTGGPEQYF